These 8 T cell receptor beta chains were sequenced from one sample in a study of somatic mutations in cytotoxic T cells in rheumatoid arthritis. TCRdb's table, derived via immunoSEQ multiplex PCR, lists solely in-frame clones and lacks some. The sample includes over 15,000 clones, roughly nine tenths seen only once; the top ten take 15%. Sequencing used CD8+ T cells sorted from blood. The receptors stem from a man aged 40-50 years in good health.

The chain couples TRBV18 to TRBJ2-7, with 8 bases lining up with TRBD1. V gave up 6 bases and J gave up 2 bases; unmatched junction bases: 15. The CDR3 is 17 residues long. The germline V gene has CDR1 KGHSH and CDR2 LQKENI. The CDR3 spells CASSLQGQGKTTYEQYF. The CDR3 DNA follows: TGTGCCAGCTCCCTCCAAGGACAGGGAAAAACGACCTACGAGCAGTACTTC.

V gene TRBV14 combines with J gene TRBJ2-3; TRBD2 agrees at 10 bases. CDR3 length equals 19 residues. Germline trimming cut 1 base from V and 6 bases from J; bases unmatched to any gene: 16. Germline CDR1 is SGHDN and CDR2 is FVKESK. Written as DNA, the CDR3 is TGTGCCAGCAGCCAAGTAGGTAGCGGGAGGCGTCGACGATTGGATACGCAGTATTTT. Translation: CASSQVGSGRRRRLDTQYF. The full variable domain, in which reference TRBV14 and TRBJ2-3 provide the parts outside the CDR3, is EAGVTQFPSHSVIEKGQTVTLRCDPISGHDNLYWYRRVMGKEIKFLLHFVKESKQDESGMPNNRFLAERTGGTYSTLKVQPAELEDSGVYFCASSQVGSGRRRRLDTQYFGPGTRLTVL.

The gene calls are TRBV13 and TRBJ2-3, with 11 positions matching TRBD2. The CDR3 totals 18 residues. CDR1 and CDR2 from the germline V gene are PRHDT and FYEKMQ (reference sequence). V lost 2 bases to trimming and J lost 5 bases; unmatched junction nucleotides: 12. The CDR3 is CASSLRTSGRRVQDTQYF. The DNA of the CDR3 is TGTGCCAGCAGCTTAAGAACTAGCGGGAGACGGGTTCAAGATACGCAGTATTTT.

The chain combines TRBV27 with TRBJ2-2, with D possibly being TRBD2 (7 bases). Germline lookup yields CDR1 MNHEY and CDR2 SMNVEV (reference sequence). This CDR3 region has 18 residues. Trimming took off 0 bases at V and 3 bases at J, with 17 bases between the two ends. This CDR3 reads CASSLSSQGRGDTGELFF. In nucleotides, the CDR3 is TGTGCCAGCAGTTTATCCAGCCAGGGGAGGGGGGACACCGGGGAGCTGTTTTTT.

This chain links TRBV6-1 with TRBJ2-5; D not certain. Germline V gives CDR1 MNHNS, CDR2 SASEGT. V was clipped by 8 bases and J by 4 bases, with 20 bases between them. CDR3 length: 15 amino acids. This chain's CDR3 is CASGPVSGKIETQYF. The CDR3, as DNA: TGTGCCAGCGGGCCCGTTTCCGGCAAAATAGAGACCCAGTACTTC.

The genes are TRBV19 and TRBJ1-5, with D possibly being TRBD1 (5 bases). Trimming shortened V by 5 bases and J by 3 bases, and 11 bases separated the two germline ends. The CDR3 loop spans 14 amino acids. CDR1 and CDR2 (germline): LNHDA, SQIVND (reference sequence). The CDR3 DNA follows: TGTGCCAGTAGTGTGGGGGATGACAATCAGCCCCAGCATTTT. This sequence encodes CASSVGDDNQPQHF.

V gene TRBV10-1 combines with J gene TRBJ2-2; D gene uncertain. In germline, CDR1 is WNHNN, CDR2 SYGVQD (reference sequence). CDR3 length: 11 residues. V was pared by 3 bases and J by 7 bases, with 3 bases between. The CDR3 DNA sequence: TGCGCCAGCAGTGACGGCGGGGAGCTGTTTTTT. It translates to CASSDGGELFF.

The CDR3 reads CASSYGNQPQHF. In nucleotides, the CDR3 is TGTGCCAGCAGTTATGGGAATCAGCCCCAGCATTTT. The rearrangement uses TRBV6-6 and TRBJ1-5; D uncertain. The CDR3 runs 12 residues. The ends were cut back, 3 bases at V and 4 bases at J, with 4 bases in the middle. Germline CDR1 reads MNHNY; CDR2 reads SVGAGI (reference sequence).